This TCR beta chain derives from a study of T cells in Graves' hyperthyroidism and ophthalmopathy. Study-wide points: Stable hyperthyroidism was told apart from ophthalmopathy by a model built on 13 V-J features.

The CDR3 sequence is 14 residues long. V lost 5 bases and J lost 1, with 10 bases in between. From germline, CDR1 is SNHLY and CDR2 FYNNEI. RNA transcripts gave rise to amplified TCR beta CDR3 regions. The HTBI primer set served for first-round RT-PCR of the TCR CDR3. TCRdb redid the calling of the multiplex PCR reads with MiXCR, one entry per CDR3 protein. Found here are 360,000 or so distinct CDR3 sequences, over 12% of them singletons; the top ten hold about 21%. This clonotype has at least ten counts. What it binds is unknown. Any patient presenting with uncontrolled infection, other autoimmune disease, pregnancy or lactation was left out. Clinical symptoms, serum thyroxine, TRAb, thyroid ultrasound and orbital computed tomography established diagnosis.

Sequencing was performed on blood. The receptor was isolated from a woman aged 60-75 years with Graves' ophthalmopathy. This chain joins TRBV2 and TRBJ2-3; no reliable D call. The CDR3 DNA reads as TGTGCCAGCAGTAGGAACAGACGCACAGATACGCAGTATTTT. Its translation is CASSRNRRTDTQYF. The variable domain in full, with the rest retrieved from reference TRBV2 and TRBJ2-3, is EPEVTQTPSHQVTQMGQEVILRCVPISNHLYFYWYRQILGQKVEFLVSFYNNEISEKSEIFDDQFSVERPDGSNFTLKIRSTKLEDSAMYFCASSRNRRTDTQYFGPGTRLTVL.